These T cell receptor beta chains were read from a single sample in a study of blood T cell repertoires in COVID-19. This table comes from immunoSEQ multiplex PCR, and its TCRdb copy is limited to in-frame clones, with some not included. Found here are under 200,000 clones, 88% of them singletons; the top ten hold around 1.7%. Sequencing was done on a sample of peripheral blood. The source of these receptors is a man younger than 35 with active or convalescent COVID-19. Each CDR3 is given with its conserved first and last residue. D genes are given only for firm matches. Size values are once, few and many counts, or a class for expanded clones, and some rows have none.

>few|TRBV25-1|TRBJ1-6|TRBD1
CASSDPGTGDSPLHF
TGTGCCAGCAGTGATCCCGGGACAGGGGACTCACCCCTCCACTTT
>-|TRBV6-5|TRBJ2-3|-
CASRARLSTDTQYF
TGTGCCAGCAGGGCCCGCCTCTCCACAGATACGCAGTATTTT
>-|TRBV10-2|TRBJ1-1|TRBD1
CASSGGQGAEAFF
TGCGCCAGTTCAGGGGGGCAGGGCGCTGAAGCTTTCTTT
>-|TRBV9|TRBJ2-1|TRBD1
CASTPGQGRNEQFF
TGTGCCAGCACCCCGGGACAGGGGAGGAATGAGCAGTTCTTC
>-|TRBV3-1/TRBV3-2|TRBJ1-2|TRBD1
CASSRPGGVYGYTF
TGTGCCAGCAGCCGGCCAGGGGGCGTCTATGGCTACACCTTC
>-|TRBV3-1/TRBV3-2|TRBJ1-4|TRBD1
CASSQEVPSGTGYEKLFF
TGTGCCAGCAGCCAAGAAGTGCCCTCCGGGACAGGGTACGAAAAACTGTTTTTT
>-|TRBV18|TRBJ1-1|TRBD1
CASSQRTGSMNTEAFF
TGTGCCAGCTCACAACGGACAGGTAGTATGAACACTGAAGCTTTCTTT
>-|TRBV2|TRBJ1-1|-
CASSGFSVNTEAFF
TGTGCCAGCAGTGGTTTCAGTGTGAACACTGAAGCTTTCTTT
>-|TRBV2|TRBJ1-5|TRBD1
CASSGRGLQSQPQHF
TGTGCCAGCAGTGGGAGGGGGCTGCAATCTCAGCCCCAGCATTTT
>-|TRBV11-3|TRBJ2-1|TRBD2
CASSFSGSPYNEQFF
TGTGCCAGCAGCTTTAGCGGGAGTCCATACAATGAGCAGTTCTTC
>-|TRBV3-1/TRBV3-2|TRBJ1-3|TRBD1
CASSPTGSDTIYF
TGTGCCAGCAGCCCGACAGGGTCGGACACCATATATTTT
>-|TRBV18|TRBJ1-2|-
CASSDSNYGYTF
TGTGCCAGCTCCGACAGCAACTATGGCTACACCTTC
>-|TRBV6-5|TRBJ1-2|-
CASRVGVAAYGYTF
TGTGCCAGCAGGGTGGGTGTGGCGGCGTATGGCTACACCTTC
>-|TRBV19|TRBJ2-2|-
CASSIRGLDTGELFF
TGTGCCAGTAGTATTAGGGGCTTGGACACCGGGGAGCTGTTTTTT
>-|TRBV6-6|TRBJ1-3|-
CASSYSMTASGNTIYF
TGTGCCAGCAGTTACTCGATGACAGCCTCTGGAAACACCATATATTTT
>-|TRBV2|TRBJ1-4|-
CASSEGGRSELFF
TGTGCCAGCAGTGAAGGGGGGCGGTCGGAACTGTTTTTT
>-|TRBV5-1|TRBJ1-1|-
CASRSDRSHTEAFF
TGCGCCAGCAGGTCCGACAGGTCGCACACTGAAGCTTTCTTT
>-|TRBV12-3/TRBV12-4|TRBJ1-1|-
CASSLGGDTEAFF
TGTGCCAGCAGTCTTGGGGGGGACACTGAAGCTTTCTTT
>-|TRBV7-9|TRBJ1-1|TRBD1
CASSPGGVGTVNTEAFF
TGTGCCAGCAGCCCAGGGGGCGTCGGGACAGTTAACACTGAAGCTTTCTTT
>-|TRBV18|TRBJ2-7|TRBD2
CASSPGTSGSYEQYF
TGTGCCAGCTCACCAGGGACTAGCGGGAGTTACGAGCAGTACTTC
>-|TRBV9|TRBJ1-2|TRBD1
CASSAADRGRRYTF
TGTGCCAGCAGCGCCGCGGACAGGGGGCGTCGGTACACCTTC
>-|TRBV7-9|TRBJ1-1|-
CASSSETSPEAFF
TGTGCCAGCAGCTCAGAGACAAGCCCGGAAGCTTTCTTT
>few|TRBV28|TRBJ1-1|-
CASSPVGRFMNTEAFF
TGTGCCAGCAGTCCCGTAGGCAGGTTCATGAACACTGAAGCTTTCTTT
>few|TRBV28|TRBJ1-5|-
CASSFAGGSNQPQHF
TGTGCCAGCAGTTTCGCGGGCGGGAGCAATCAGCCCCAGCATTTT
>-|TRBV6-5|TRBJ1-1|-
CASSYSGYMNTEAFF
TGTGCCAGCAGTTACTCGGGCTACATGAACACTGAAGCTTTCTTT
>-|TRBV30|TRBJ1-1|TRBD1
CAWSPDRGYTEAFF
TGTGCCTGGAGTCCGGACAGGGGCTACACTGAAGCTTTCTTT
>-|TRBV4-2|TRBJ1-1|-
CASSERADENTEAFF
TGTGCCAGCAGCGAACGCGCGGATGAGAACACTGAAGCTTTCTTT
>-|TRBV6-6|TRBJ1-2|TRBD1
CASSRDRGGYGYTF
TGTGCCAGCAGCCGAGACAGGGGCGGGTATGGCTACACCTTC
>-|TRBV24-1|TRBJ2-3|-
CATSDPYRQDTQYF
TGTGCCACCAGTGATCCCTACCGACAGGATACGCAGTATTTT
>-|TRBV4-1|TRBJ1-4|-
CASSQRYYGGEKLFF
TGCGCCAGCAGCCAACGTTACTATGGCGGAGAAAAACTGTTTTTT
>-|TRBV11-2|TRBJ2-6|-
CASSSGIPNVLTF
TGTGCCAGCTCCTCAGGGATACCCAACGTCCTGACTTTC
>-|TRBV7-8|TRBJ2-1|TRBD2
CASSSGRFAYNEQFF
TGTGCCAGCAGCTCCGGGAGGTTCGCCTACAATGAGCAGTTCTTC